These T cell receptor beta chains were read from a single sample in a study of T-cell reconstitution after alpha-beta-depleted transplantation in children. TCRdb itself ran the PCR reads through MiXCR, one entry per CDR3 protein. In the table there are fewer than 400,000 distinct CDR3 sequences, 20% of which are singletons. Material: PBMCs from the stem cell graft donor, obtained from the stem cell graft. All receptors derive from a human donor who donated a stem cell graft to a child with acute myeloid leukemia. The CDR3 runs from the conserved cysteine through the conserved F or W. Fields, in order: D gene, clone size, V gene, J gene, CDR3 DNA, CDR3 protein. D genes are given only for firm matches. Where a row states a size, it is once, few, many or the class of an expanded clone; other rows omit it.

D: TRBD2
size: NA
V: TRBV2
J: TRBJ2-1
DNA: TGTGCCAGCAGTGAGGGTCTCCTAGCGGGAGGTTCCTACAATGAGCAGTTCTTC
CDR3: CASSEGLLAGGSYNEQFF

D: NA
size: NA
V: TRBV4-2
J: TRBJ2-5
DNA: TGTGCCAGCAGCCAAGATCCGGGCACTAAGGGGGAGACCCAGTACTTC
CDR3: CASSQDPGTKGETQYF

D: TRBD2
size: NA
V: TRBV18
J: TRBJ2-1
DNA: TGTGCCAGCTCACCACAGAGCGGGGAACACAATGAGCAGTTCTTC
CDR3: CASSPQSGEHNEQFF

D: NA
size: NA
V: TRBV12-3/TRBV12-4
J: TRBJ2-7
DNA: TGTGCCAGCAGTTTAGTTTTATTCGGCTCCTACGAGCAGTACTTC
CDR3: CASSLVLFGSYEQYF

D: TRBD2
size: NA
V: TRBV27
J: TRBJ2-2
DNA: TGTGCCAGCAGTTTCTCACCCGGGACTAGCGGTATCGGGGAGCTGTTTTTT
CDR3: CASSFSPGTSGIGELFF

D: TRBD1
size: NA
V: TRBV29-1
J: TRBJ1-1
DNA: TGCAGCGTTACCAGGGGGACTGAAGCTTTCTTT
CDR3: CSVTRGTEAFF

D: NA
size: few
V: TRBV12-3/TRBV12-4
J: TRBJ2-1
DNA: TGTGCCAGCAGTTTAAGGGTCTTGACTTACAATGAGCAGTTCTTC
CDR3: CASSLRVLTYNEQFF

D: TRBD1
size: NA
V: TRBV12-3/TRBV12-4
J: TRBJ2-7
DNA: TGTGCCAGCAGCCCCGGGACAGATCCCTACGAGCAGTACTTC
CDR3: CASSPGTDPYEQYF

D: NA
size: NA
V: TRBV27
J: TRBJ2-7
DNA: TGTGCCAGCAGTTTATCGAGGGGGGACGGAACCTACGAGCAGTACTTC
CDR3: CASSLSRGDGTYEQYF

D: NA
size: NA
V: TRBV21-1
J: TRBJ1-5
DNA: TGTGCCAGCAGCGAATCGCGGGGCTATCAGCCCCAGCATTTT
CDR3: CASSESRGYQPQHF

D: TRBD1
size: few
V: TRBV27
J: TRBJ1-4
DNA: TGTGCCAGCAGACCCGGGACAGCAACTAATGAAAAACTGTTTTTT
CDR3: CASRPGTATNEKLFF

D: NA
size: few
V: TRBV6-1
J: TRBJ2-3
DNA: TGTGCCAGCAACCGCAGGGACGTCACAGATACGCAGTATTTT
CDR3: CASNRRDVTDTQYF

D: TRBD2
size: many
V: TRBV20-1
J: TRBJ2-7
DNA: TGCAGTGCTAGAGAAGGAACTAGCGGGAGCCACGAGCAGTACTTC
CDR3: CSAREGTSGSHEQYF

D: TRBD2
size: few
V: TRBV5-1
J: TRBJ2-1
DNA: TGCGCCAGCAGCACCAGCCCACCGACTAGCGGGGACAATGAGCAGTTCTTC
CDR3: CASSTSPPTSGDNEQFF

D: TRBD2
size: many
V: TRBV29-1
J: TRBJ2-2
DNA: TGCAGCGTTTGGACTAGCGGCACCGGGGAGCTGTTTTTT
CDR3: CSVWTSGTGELFF

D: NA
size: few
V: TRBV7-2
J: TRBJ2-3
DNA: TGTGCCAGCAGCTTGGAGGATATCACAGATACGCAGTATTTT
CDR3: CASSLEDITDTQYF

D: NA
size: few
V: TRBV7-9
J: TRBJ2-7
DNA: TGTGCCAGCAGGCCACAGGGATCCTACGAGCAGTACTTC
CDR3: CASRPQGSYEQYF

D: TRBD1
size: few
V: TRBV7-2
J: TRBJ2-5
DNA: TGTGCCAGCAGCTTAAGCGGTGGACAGGGGTGGGAGACCCAGTACTTC
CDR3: CASSLSGGQGWETQYF

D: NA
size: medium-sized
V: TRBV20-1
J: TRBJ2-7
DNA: TGCAGTGCGCCCACTGGGACGGCGGAGACCTACGAGCAGTACTTC
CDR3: CSAPTGTAETYEQYF

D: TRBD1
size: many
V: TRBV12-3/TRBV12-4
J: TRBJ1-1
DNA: TGTGCCAGCATTCAGGACAGGCAGATGAACACTGAAGCTTTCTTT
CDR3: CASIQDRQMNTEAFF

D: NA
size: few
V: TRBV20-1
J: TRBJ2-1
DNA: TGCAGTGCTAGAGATTTGGACATAGGCTCCTACAATGAGCAGTTCTTC
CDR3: CSARDLDIGSYNEQFF

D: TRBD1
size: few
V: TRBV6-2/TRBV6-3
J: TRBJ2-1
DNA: TGTGCCAGCAGCCCGGACAGGGGGCGACGCGAGCAGTTCTTC
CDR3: CASSPDRGRREQFF

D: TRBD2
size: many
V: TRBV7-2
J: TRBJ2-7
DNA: TGTGCCAGCAGCTTAGCCCTTAGCGGGACCCCCTACGAGCAGTACTTC
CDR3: CASSLALSGTPYEQYF

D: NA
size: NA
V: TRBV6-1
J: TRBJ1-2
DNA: TGTGCCAGCAGATCATCAGGCGGGCAGGCTGGCTACACCTTC
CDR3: CASRSSGGQAGYTF

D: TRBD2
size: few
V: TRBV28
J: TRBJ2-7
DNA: TGTGCCAGCAGGACATCTAGCGGGAGGGGTGAGCAGTACTTC
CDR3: CASRTSSGRGEQYF

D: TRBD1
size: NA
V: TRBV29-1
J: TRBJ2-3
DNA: TGCAGCGTTGGACAGGGGGCGCGAACAGATACGCAGTATTTT
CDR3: CSVGQGARTDTQYF

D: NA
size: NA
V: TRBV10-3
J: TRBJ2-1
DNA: TGTGCCATCAGTGAGGTGCAAAGCTCCTACAATGAGCAGTTCTTC
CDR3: CAISEVQSSYNEQFF

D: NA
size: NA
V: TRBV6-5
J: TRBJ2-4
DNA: TGTGCCAGCAGCACCAAAAACATTCAGTACTTC
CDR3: CASSTKNIQYF

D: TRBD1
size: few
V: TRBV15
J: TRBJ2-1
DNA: TGTGCCACCAGCAGAGCAACAGGGGGCTACAATGAGCAGTTCTTC
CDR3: CATSRATGGYNEQFF

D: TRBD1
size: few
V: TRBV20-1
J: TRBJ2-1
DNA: TGCAGTGCTAACGGACAGGTCGTTAATGAGCAGTTCTTC
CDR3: CSANGQVVNEQFF

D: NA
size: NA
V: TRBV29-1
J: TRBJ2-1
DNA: TGCAGCGTTGAAGGGGGGCCCTACAATGAGCAGTTCTTC
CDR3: CSVEGGPYNEQFF

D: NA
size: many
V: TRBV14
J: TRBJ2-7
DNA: TGTGCCAGCAGCCAAATACAGCACTCCTACGAGCAGTACTTC
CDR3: CASSQIQHSYEQYF

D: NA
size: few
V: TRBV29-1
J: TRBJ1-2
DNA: TGCAGCGTCCCCCGAGGGGGGCTTGATGGCTACACCTTC
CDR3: CSVPRGGLDGYTF

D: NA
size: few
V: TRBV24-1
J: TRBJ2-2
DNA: TGTGCCACCAGCCTTCGGTCCACCGGGGAGCTGTTTTTT
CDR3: CATSLRSTGELFF

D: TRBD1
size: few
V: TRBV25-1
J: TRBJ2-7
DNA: TGTGCCAGCCAGTATCGGGACAGGGGGGACGAGCAGTACTTC
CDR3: CASQYRDRGDEQYF

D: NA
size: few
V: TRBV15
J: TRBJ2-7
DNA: TGTGCCACCAGCAGAGAACAGACGGGGGCCTACGAGCAGTACTTC
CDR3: CATSREQTGAYEQYF

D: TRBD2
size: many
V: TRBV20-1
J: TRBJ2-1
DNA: TGCAGTGCTAGTGCGTCGGGAGGCAATGAGCAGTTCTTC
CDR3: CSASASGGNEQFF

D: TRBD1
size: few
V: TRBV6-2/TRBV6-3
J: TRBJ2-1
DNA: TGTGCCAGCAGCAGACAGGGGTATGAGCAGTTCTTC
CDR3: CASSRQGYEQFF

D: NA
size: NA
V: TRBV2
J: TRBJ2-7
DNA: TGTGCCAGCAGTGTCTCGGCGACCTACGAGCAGTACTTC
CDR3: CASSVSATYEQYF

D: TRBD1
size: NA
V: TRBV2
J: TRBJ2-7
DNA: TGTGCCAGCAGTCAAGGACAGGGAGATATTACCTACGAGCAGTACTTC
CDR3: CASSQGQGDITYEQYF

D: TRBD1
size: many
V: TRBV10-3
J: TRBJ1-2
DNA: TGTGCCATCATTGGACAGGGATCGGATGGCTACACCTTC
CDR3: CAIIGQGSDGYTF

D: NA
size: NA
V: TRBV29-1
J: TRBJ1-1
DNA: TGCAGCGTCGGACCCCTCTTGGAGCCGAACACTGAAGCTTTCTTT
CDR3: CSVGPLLEPNTEAFF

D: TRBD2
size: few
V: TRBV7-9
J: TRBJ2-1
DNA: TGTGCCAGCAGCTTAGGGAGCTGGACTAGCGGATACAATGAGCAGTTCTTC
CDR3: CASSLGSWTSGYNEQFF

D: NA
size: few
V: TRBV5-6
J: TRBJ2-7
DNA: TGTGCCAGCAGCTTGTACAGGATGGATCCCTACGAGCAGTACTTC
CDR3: CASSLYRMDPYEQYF

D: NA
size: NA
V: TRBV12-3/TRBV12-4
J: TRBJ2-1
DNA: TGTGCCAGCAGTTTAGGCCAGGGGGGGATAAATGAGCAGTTCTTC
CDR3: CASSLGQGGINEQFF

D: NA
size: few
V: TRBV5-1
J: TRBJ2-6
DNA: TGCGCCAGCAGCTTGGCCGGAGGGGCTGGGGCCAACGTCCTGACTTTC
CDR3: CASSLAGGAGANVLTF

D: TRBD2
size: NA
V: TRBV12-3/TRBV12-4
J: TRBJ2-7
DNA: TGTGCCAGCAGCCCTACTAGCGGGAGTCCCTCTTCGTACTTC
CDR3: CASSPTSGSPSSYF

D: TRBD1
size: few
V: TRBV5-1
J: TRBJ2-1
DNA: TGCGCCAGCAGCATGTGGACAGGGAGGATCTTTTACAATGAGCAGTTCTTC
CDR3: CASSMWTGRIFYNEQFF